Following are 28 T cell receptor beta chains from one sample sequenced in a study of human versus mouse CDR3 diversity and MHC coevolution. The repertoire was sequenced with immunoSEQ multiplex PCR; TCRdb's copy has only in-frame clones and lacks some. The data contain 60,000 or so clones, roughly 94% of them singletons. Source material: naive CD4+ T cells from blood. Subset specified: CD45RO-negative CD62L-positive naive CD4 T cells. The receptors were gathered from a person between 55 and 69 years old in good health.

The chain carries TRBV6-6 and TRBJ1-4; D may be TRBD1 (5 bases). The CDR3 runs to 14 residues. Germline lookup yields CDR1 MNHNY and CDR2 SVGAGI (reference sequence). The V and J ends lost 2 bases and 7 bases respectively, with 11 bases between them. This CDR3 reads CASSYPGESEKLFF. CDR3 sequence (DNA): TGTGCCAGCAGTTACCCGGGGGAAAGTGAAAAACTGTTTTTT.

This CDR3 reads CASSSIGAGGGETQYF. The CDR3 DNA is TGTGCCAGCAGCTCCATAGGCGCGGGAGGGGGTGAGACCCAGTACTTC. The chain combines TRBV7-2 with TRBJ2-5; 9 nucleotides match TRBD2. Germline lookup yields CDR1 SGHTA and CDR2 FQGNSA. The junction had 11 bases not matched to a gene; V was cut back by 4 bases and J by 5 bases. The CDR3 extends over 16 amino acids.

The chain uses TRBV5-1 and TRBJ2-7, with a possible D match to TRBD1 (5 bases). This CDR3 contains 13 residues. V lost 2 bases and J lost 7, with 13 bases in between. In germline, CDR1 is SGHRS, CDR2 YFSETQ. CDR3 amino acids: CASSFPGSREQYF. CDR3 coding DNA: TGCGCCAGCAGCTTCCCAGGGTCGCGGGAGCAGTACTTC.

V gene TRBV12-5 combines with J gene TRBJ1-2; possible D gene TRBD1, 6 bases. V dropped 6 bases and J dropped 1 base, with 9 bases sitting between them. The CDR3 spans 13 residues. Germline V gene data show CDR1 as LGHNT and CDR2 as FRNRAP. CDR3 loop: CASGTQGNYGYTF. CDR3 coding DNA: TGTGCTAGTGGGACACAGGGTAACTATGGCTACACCTTC.

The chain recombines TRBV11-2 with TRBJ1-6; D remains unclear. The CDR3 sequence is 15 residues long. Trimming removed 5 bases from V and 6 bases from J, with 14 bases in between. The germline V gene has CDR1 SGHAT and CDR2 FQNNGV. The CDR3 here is CASSHSGQVNSPLHF. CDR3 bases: TGTGCCAGCAGCCATAGTGGGCAAGTTAATTCACCCCTCCACTTT.

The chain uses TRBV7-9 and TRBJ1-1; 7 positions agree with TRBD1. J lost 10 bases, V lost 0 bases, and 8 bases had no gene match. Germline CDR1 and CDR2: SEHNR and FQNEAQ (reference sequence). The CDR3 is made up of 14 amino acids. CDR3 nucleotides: TGTGCCAGCAGCTTAGCTGCAGGGGGTATACGAGCTTTCTTT. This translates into CASSLAAGGIRAFF.

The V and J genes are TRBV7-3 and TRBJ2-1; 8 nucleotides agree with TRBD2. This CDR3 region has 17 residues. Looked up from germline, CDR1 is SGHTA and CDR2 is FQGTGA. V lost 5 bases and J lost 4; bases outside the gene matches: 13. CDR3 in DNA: TGTGCCAGCAGCGCAATTGACGGGAGGGCCACTTACAATGAGCAGTTCTTC. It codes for CASSAIDGRATYNEQFF. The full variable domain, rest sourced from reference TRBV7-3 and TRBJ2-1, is GAGVSQTPSNKVTEKGKYVELRCDPISGHTALYWYRQSLGQGPEFLIYFQGTGAADDSGLPNDRFFAVRPEGSVSTLKIQRTERGDSAVYLCASSAIDGRATYNEQFFGPGTRLTVL.

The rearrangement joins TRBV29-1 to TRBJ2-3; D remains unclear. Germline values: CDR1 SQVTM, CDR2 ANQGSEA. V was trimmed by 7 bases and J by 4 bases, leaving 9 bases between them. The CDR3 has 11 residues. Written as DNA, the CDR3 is TGCAGCGCTCAGCGCGCAGATACGCAGTATTTT. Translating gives CSAQRADTQYF.

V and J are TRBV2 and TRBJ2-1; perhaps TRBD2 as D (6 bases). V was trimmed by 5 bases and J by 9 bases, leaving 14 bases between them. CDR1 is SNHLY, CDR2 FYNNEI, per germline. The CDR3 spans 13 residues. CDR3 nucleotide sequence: TGTGCCAGCAGTCTGGGACTCGGCGGTGAGCAGTTCTTC. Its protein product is CASSLGLGGEQFF.

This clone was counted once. The CDR3 coding sequence is TGCGCCAGCAGCCAATACTTAACGGGGTCTGGAAACACCATATATTTT. Residues: CASSQYLTGSGNTIYF. The chain combines TRBV5-1 with TRBJ1-3; D gene ambiguous. Germline loops: CDR1 SGHRS, CDR2 YFSETQ. The ends were cut back, 4 bases at V and 1 base at J, with 15 bases in the middle. The CDR3 contains 16 residues.

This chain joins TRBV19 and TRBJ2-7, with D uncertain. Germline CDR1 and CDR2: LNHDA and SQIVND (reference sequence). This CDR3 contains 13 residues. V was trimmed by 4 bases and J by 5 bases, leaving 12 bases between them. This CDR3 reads CASSNTRSHEQYF. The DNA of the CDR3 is TGTGCCAGTAGTAACACACGATCCCACGAGCAGTACTTC.

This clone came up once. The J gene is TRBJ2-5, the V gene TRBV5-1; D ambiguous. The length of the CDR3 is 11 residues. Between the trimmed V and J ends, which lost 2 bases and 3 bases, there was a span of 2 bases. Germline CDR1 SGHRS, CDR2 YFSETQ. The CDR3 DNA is TGCGCCAGCAGCTTTAAAGAGACCCAGTACTTC. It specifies CASSFKETQYF.

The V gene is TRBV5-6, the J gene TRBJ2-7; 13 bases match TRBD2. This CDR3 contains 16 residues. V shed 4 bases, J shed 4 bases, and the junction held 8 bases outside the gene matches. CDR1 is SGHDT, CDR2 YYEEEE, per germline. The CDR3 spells CASSPGGLAGVYEQYF. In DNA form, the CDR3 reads TGTGCCAGCAGCCCGGGCGGACTAGCGGGAGTGTACGAGCAGTACTTC.

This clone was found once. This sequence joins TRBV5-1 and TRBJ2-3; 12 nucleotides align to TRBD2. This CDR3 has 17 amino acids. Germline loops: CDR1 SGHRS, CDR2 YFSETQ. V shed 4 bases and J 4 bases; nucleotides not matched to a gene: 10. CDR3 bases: TGCGCCAGCAGCCGCCGGACTAGCGGGACACGGGCAGATACGCAGTATTTT. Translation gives CASSRRTSGTRADTQYF.

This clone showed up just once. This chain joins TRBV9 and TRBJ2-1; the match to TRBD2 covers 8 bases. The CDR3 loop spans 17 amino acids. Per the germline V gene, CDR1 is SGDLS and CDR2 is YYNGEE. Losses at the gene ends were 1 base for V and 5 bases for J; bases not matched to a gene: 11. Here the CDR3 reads CASSVRTTSGGHNEQFF. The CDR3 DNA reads TGTGCCAGCAGCGTACGAACCACTAGCGGAGGGCACAATGAGCAGTTCTTC.

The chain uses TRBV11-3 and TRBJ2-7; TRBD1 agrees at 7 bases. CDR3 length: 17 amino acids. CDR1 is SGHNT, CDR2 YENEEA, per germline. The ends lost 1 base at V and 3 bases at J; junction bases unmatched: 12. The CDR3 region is CASSLGPSGQANYEQYF. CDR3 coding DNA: TGTGCCAGCAGCTTAGGTCCCTCCGGACAGGCGAACTACGAGCAGTACTTC.

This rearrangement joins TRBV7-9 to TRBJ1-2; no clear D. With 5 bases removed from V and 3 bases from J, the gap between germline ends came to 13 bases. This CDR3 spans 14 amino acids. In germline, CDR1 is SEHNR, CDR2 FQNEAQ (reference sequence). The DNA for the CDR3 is TGTGCCAGCAGCCCCCAGGCCAGTGACTATGGCTACACCTTC. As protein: CASSPQASDYGYTF.

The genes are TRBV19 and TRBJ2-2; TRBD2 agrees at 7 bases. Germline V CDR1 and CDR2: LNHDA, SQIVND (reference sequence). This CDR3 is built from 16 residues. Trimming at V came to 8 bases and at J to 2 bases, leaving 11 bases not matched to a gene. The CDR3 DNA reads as TGTGCCAGTTCGTCCGGGACTACGACTAACACCGGGGAGCTGTTTTTT. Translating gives CASSSGTTTNTGELFF.

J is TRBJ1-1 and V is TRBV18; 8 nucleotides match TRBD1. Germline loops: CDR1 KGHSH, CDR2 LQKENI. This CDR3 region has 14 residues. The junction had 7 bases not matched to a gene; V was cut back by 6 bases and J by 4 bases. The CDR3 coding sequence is TGTGCCAGCTCGCCAAGACAGGGGAGCACTGAAGCTTTCTTT. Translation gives CASSPRQGSTEAFF.

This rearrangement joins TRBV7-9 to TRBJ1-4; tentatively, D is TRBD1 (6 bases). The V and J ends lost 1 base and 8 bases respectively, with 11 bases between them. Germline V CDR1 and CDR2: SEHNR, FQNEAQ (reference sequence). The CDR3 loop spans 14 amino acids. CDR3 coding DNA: TGTGCCAGCAGCTTAGGGACAGCCGAGGAAAAACTGTTTTTT. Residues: CASSLGTAEEKLFF.

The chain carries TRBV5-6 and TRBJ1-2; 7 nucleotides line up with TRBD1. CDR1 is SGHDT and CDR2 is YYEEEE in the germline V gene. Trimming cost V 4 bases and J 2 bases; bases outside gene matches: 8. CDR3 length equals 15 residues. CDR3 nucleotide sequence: TGTGCCAGCAGCCCAGACAGGGTAGCAAACTATGGCTACACCTTC. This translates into CASSPDRVANYGYTF.

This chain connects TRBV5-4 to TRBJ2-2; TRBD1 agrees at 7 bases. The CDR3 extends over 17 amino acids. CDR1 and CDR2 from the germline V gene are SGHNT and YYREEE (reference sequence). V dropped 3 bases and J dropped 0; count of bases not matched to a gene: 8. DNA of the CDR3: TGTGCCAGCAGCTATCGACAGGGCCCAACGAACACCGGGGAGCTGTTTTTT. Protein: CASSYRQGPTNTGELFF.

CDR3 nucleotide sequence: TGTGCCAGCAGCTTGGGTTCTGCAGGGGATACCTATGGCTACACCTTC. Translating gives CASSLGSAGDTYGYTF. The chain joins TRBV5-8 to TRBJ1-2; possibly TRBD1 for D (6 bases). The CDR3 totals 16 residues. Per the germline V gene, CDR1 is SGHTS and CDR2 is YDEGEE. Trimming pared 0 bases from V and 4 bases from J, leaving 16 bases between.

DNA for the CDR3: TGTGCCAGCTCGCGGGAGGGCCTGAATGAGCAGTTCTTC. Protein product: CASSREGLNEQFF. The chain has TRBV2 and TRBJ2-1; the match to TRBD2 covers 9 bases. Per germline, CDR1 SNHLY and CDR2 FYNNEI. The CDR3 runs 13 residues. Trimming took 8 bases from V and 7 from J; bases not matched to a gene: 6. The complete variable domain, with remaining parts taken from reference TRBV2 and TRBJ2-1, reads EPEVTQTPSHQVTQMGQEVILRCVPISNHLYFYWYRQILGQKVEFLVSFYNNEISEKSEIFDDQFSVERPDGSNFTLKIRSTKLEDSAMYFCASSREGLNEQFFGPGTRLTVL.

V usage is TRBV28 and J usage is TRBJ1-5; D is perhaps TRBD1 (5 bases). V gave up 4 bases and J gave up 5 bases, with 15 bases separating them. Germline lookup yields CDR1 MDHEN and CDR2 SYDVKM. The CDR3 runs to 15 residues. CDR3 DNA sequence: TGTGCCAGCAGTTCGATTAGGGGCCAACATCAGCCCCAGCATTTT. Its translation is CASSSIRGQHQPQHF.

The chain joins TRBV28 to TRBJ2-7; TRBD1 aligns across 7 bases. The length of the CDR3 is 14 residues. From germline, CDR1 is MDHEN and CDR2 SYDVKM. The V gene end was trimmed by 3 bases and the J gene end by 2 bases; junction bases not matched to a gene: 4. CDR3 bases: TGTGCCAGCAGTTTCTCACAGGGGACCTACGAGCAGTACTTC. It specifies CASSFSQGTYEQYF.

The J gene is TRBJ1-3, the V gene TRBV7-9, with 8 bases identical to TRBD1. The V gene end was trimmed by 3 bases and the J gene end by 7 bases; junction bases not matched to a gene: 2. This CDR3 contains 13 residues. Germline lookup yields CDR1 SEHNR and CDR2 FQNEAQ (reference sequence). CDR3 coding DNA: TGTGCCAGCAGCTTGGGACAGGCCAACACCATATATTTT. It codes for CASSLGQANTIYF.

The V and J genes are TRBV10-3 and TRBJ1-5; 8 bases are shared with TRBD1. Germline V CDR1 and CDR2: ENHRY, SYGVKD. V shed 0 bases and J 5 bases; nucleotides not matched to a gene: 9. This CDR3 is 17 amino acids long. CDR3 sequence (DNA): TGTGCCATCAGTGAGTCGAGGGACGGACAGGGACATCAGCCCCAGCATTTT. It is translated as CAISESRDGQGHQPQHF.